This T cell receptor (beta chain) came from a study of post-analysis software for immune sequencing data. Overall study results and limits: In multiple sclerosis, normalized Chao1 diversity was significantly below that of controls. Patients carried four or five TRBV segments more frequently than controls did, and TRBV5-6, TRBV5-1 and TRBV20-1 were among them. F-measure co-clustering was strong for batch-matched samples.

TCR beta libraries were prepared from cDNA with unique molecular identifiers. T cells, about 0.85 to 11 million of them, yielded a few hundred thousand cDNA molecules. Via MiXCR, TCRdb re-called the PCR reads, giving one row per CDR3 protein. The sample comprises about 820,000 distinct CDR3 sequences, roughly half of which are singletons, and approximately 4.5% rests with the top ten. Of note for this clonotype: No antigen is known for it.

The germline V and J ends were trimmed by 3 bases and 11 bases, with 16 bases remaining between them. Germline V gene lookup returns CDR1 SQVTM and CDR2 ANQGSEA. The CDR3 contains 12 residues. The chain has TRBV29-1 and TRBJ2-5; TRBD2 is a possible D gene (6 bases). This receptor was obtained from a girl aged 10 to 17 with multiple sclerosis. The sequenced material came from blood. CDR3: CSVDHNGREQYF. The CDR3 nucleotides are TGCAGCGTTGACCACAACGGGAGAGAGCAGTACTTC.